This passage covers 11 T cell receptor beta chains from one sample sequenced in a study of T cell changes during pregnancy in multiple sclerosis. Profiled with immunoSEQ multiplex PCR; TCRdb holds only in-frame clones, not every one. This sample has roughly 59,000 clones, with about 93% found just once. The sequences come from peripheral blood, collected in the third trimester of pregnancy. The receptors come from a female donor in good health, enrolled as a control in a pregnancy study.

The chain recombines TRBV7-8 with TRBJ1-3, with D perhaps matching TRBD1 (5 bases). The CDR3 contains 16 residues. Per the germline V gene, CDR1 is SGHVS and CDR2 is FQNEAQ. V lost 4 bases to trimming and J lost 0 bases, with 13 bases between them. The CDR3 protein is CASSWPGGDSGNTIYF. The CDR3 bases are TGTGCCAGCAGCTGGCCGGGGGGGGACTCTGGAAACACCATATATTTT.

The chain is built from TRBV30 and TRBJ2-5; 13 nucleotides line up with TRBD2. J gave up 1 base and V 0 bases, and 5 bases lay outside the gene matches. The germline V gene encodes CDR1 GTSNPN and CDR2 SVGIG (reference sequence). The CDR3 has 17 amino acids. DNA for the CDR3: TGTGCCTGGAGTGTAGGAGGACTAGCGGGGGCCCAAGAGACCCAGTACTTC. Translating it yields CAWSVGGLAGAQETQYF.

The rearrangement uses TRBV5-1 and TRBJ2-5, with D maybe TRBD2 (6 bases). The V and J ends lost 1 base and 5 bases respectively, with 21 bases between them. The CDR3 loop spans 17 amino acids. The germline gives CDR1 SGHRS, CDR2 YFSETQ. CDR3 nucleotide sequence: TGCGCCAGCAGCTTGAACTGGGGACTTAAGGTTGGGGAGACCCAGTACTTC. It codes for CASSLNWGLKVGETQYF.

The J gene is TRBJ2-5, the V gene TRBV7-9, with unresolved D. Germline-derived CDR1 and CDR2 are SEHNR and FQNEAQ (reference sequence). This CDR3 region has 14 residues. V was shortened by 7 bases and J by 2 bases, with 14 bases between the two germline ends. CDR3 sequence reads: CASNLPQVQETQYF. In DNA, the CDR3 is TGTGCCAGCAACCTGCCGCAGGTTCAAGAGACCCAGTACTTC.

The chain combines TRBV18 with TRBJ1-1, with D perhaps matching TRBD1 (5 bases). V shed 1 base and J shed 6 bases, with 9 bases lying between them. This CDR3 is 13 amino acids long. CDR1 KGHSH and CDR2 LQKENI come from the germline V gene. CDR3 in amino acids: CASSPQGLAEAFF. CDR3 sequence (DNA): TGTGCCAGCTCACCACAGGGACTCGCTGAAGCTTTCTTT. The whole variable domain, filled in from reference TRBV18 and TRBJ1-1, reads NAGVMQNPRHLVRRRGQEARLRCSPMKGHSHVYWYRQLPEEGLKFMVYLQKENIIDESGMPKERFSAEFPKEGPSILRIQQVVRGDSAAYFCASSPQGLAEAFFGQGTRLTVV.

The chain carries TRBV27 and TRBJ2-1; 12 bases match TRBD2. Trimming at V came to 6 bases and at J to 1 base, leaving 10 bases not matched to a gene. The germline V gene encodes CDR1 MNHEY and CDR2 SMNVEV (reference sequence). The CDR3 extends over 18 amino acids. The CDR3 coding sequence is TGTGCCAGCAGGAAACTAGCGGGGGGTGGGATGTCCTACAATGAGCAGTTCTTC. This sequence encodes CASRKLAGGGMSYNEQFF.

This clone was counted a single time. The chain is built from TRBV5-6 and TRBJ2-1, with 9 nucleotides matching TRBD2. Germline values: CDR1 SGHDT, CDR2 YYEEEE. The CDR3 spans 17 residues. Trimming cost V 4 bases and J 9 bases; bases outside gene matches: 17. The CDR3 region has the DNA TGTGCCAGCAGCGAGCTTCCCGGGACTAGCTGGTTCGGTGAGCAGTTCTTC. As protein: CASSELPGTSWFGEQFF.

The CDR3 DNA follows: TGCGCCAGCAGCCAGGCTACAGGGATGTCCGTACAAGAGACCCAGTACTTC. Encoded protein: CASSQATGMSVQETQYF. The chain combines TRBV4-1 with TRBJ2-5; perhaps TRBD1 as D (6 bases). The CDR3 is 17 amino acids. Trimming left V 3 bases short and J 2 bases short, with 19 bases between. Germline lookup yields CDR1 MGHRA and CDR2 YSYEKL.

The chain combines TRBV9 with TRBJ2-5, with TRBD2 identical over 9 bases. Germline V lookup: CDR1 SGDLS, CDR2 YYNGEE. V trimming: 0 bases; J trimming: 5 bases; junction bases outside the gene matches: 11. This CDR3 spans 17 amino acids. The CDR3: CASSVANSGGGLETQYF. The CDR3 region has the DNA TGTGCCAGCAGCGTAGCTAATAGCGGGGGAGGGTTGGAGACCCAGTACTTC.

The chain is built from TRBV7-8 and TRBJ1-1; TRBD1 might be the D (6 bases). The CDR3 is made up of 13 amino acids. Germline assignment: CDR1 SGHVS and CDR2 FQNEAQ. V lost 2 bases and J 8 bases, leaving 12 bases between the germline ends. CDR3 residues: CASSLRGDNEAFF. CDR3 bases: TGTGCCAGCAGCTTACGGGGGGACAACGAAGCTTTCTTT.

This chain connects TRBV7-2 to TRBJ1-1; 10 nucleotides match TRBD1. The CDR3 sequence is 16 residues long. Germline values: CDR1 SGHTA, CDR2 FQGNSA. After removal of 4 bases from V and 0 bases from J, the junction contained 5 bases not matched to a gene. The CDR3 loop is CASSYRTGGLNTEAFF. The CDR3 nucleotides read TGTGCCAGCAGCTACCGGACAGGGGGTCTGAACACTGAAGCTTTCTTT.